One sample yielded the 16 T cell receptor beta chains listed below, sequenced in a study of technical replicates of blood from a few donors. The data were produced by immunoSEQ multiplex PCR, yet TCRdb's version contains in-frame clones alone and is incomplete. This table holds about 75,000 clones, approximately 97% found once. Sequenced input: T cells isolated from PBMCs. Every receptor here comes from a human donor in good health.

The V gene is TRBV6-1, the J gene TRBJ2-3; 8 nucleotides agree with TRBD1. The CDR3 covers 15 residues. J lost 0 bases, V lost 3 bases, and 2 bases had no gene match. Germline lookup yields CDR1 MNHNS and CDR2 SASEGT. The CDR3 is CASSETGVSTDTQYF. CDR3 DNA: TGTGCCAGCAGTGAGACAGGGGTAAGCACAGATACGCAGTATTTT.

The chain combines TRBV5-4 with TRBJ2-1; the D gene is possibly TRBD1 (5 bases). Trimming took 5 bases from V and 7 from J, leaving 22 bases between them. The CDR3 length is 16 residues. Per the germline V gene, CDR1 is SGHNT and CDR2 is YYREEE (reference sequence). Here the CDR3 reads CASSFLLTATGNEQFF. In DNA, the CDR3 is TGTGCCAGCAGTTTCTTACTGACAGCCACTGGGAATGAGCAGTTCTTC.

The chain is built from TRBV15 and TRBJ1-5, with a possible D match to TRBD1 (5 bases). The germline V gene has CDR1 LNHNV and CDR2 YYDKDF (reference sequence). The CDR3 totals 16 residues. Trimming left V 0 bases short and J 6 bases short, with 15 bases between. CDR3 nucleotides: TGTGCCACCAGCAGAGATCGGCAGGGCCCTGGTCAGCCCCAGCATTTT. Residues: CATSRDRQGPGQPQHF.

The V gene is TRBV4-1, the J gene TRBJ1-3; tentative D call: TRBD1 (5 bases). Per the germline V gene, CDR1 is MGHRA and CDR2 is YSYEKL. The CDR3 runs to 14 residues. The ends were cut back, 0 bases at V and 4 bases at J, with 7 bases in the middle. In nucleotides, the CDR3 is TGCGCCAGCAGCCAAGAGGGGCAGGGAAACACCATATATTTT. Amino acid sequence: CASSQEGQGNTIYF.

The CDR3 region is CASSSPTNTDTQYF. The DNA for the CDR3 is TGTGCCAGCAGCTCCCCCACTAACACAGATACGCAGTATTTT. The chain is built from TRBV5-4 and TRBJ2-3; D gene ambiguous. The V and J ends lost 3 bases and 2 bases respectively, with 10 bases between them. CDR1 and CDR2 (germline): SGHNT, YYREEE (reference sequence). This CDR3 has 14 amino acids.

The chain recombines TRBV9 with TRBJ2-7, with D possibly matching TRBD1 (5 bases). The V and J ends lost 3 bases and 6 bases respectively, with 13 bases between them. The CDR3 has 13 amino acids. Germline V CDR1 and CDR2: SGDLS, YYNGEE. The CDR3 sequence: CASSAPGSSEQYF. The CDR3 coding sequence is TGTGCCAGCAGCGCCCCAGGGTCTTCCGAGCAGTACTTC.

CDR3 region: CSVESLGQGEDEKLFF. The CDR3 bases are TGCAGCGTTGAGAGTTTGGGACAGGGGGAGGATGAAAAACTGTTTTTT. This rearrangement joins TRBV29-1 to TRBJ1-4; the match to TRBD1 covers 11 bases. Germline V CDR1 and CDR2: SQVTM, ANQGSEA. V was pared by 3 bases and J by 6 bases, with 9 bases of the junction left unmatched. This CDR3 spans 16 amino acids.

This chain uses TRBV28 with TRBJ2-7, with 7 bases identical to TRBD1. Germline assignment: CDR1 MDHEN and CDR2 SYDVKM. The CDR3 spans 14 residues. The trim removed 5 bases at V and 3 bases at J, leaving 7 bases unmatched. The CDR3 sequence is CASSPSGQNYEQYF. The CDR3 bases are TGTGCCAGCAGTCCCTCGGGACAGAACTACGAGCAGTACTTC.

The rearrangement uses TRBV29-1 and TRBJ1-5; D may be TRBD1 (6 bases). The germline V and J ends were trimmed by 4 bases and 0 bases, with 13 bases remaining between them. Germline V gene data show CDR1 as SQVTM and CDR2 as ANQGSEA. The CDR3 has 15 residues. The CDR3 spells CSVVLSGVSNQPQHF. DNA for the CDR3: TGCAGCGTTGTACTTTCAGGGGTTAGCAATCAGCCCCAGCATTTT.

The chain is built from TRBV30 and TRBJ1-4, with no clear D. Germline loops: CDR1 GTSNPN, CDR2 SVGIG (reference sequence). This CDR3 is 13 amino acids long. Trimming removed 2 bases at V and 7 bases at J, with 11 bases between. As DNA, the CDR3 is TGTGCCTGGAGTTCCGGGAGTGGTGAAAAACTGTTTTTT. Translated, it gives CAWSSGSGEKLFF.

This chain joins TRBV6-5 and TRBJ1-2, with D tentatively TRBD1 (5 bases). The CDR3 totals 16 residues. V gave up 2 bases and J gave up 2 bases, with 15 bases separating them. CDR1 is MNHEY, CDR2 SVGAGI, per germline. The CDR3 DNA follows: TGTGCCAGCAGTTACGCGGCGGGGGACCTGAACTATGGCTACACCTTC. This sequence encodes CASSYAAGDLNYGYTF.

The chain links TRBV6-4 to TRBJ1-6, with 8 bases matching TRBD1. The trim removed 3 bases at V and 7 bases at J, leaving 5 bases unmatched. In germline, CDR1 is MRHNA, CDR2 SNTAGT. The CDR3 has 15 residues. CDR3 DNA sequence: TGTGCCAGCAGTGAATCGGGACAGGAGAATTCACCCCTCCACTTT. It yields the protein CASSESGQENSPLHF.

The chain recombines TRBV7-6 with TRBJ2-1, with D perhaps TRBD1 (6 bases). Germline CDR1 and CDR2: SGHVS and FNYEAQ. CDR3 length: 15 residues. Trimming pared 5 bases from V and 8 bases from J, leaving 19 bases between. CDR3 sequence reads: CASSQLKGQYYEQFF. The CDR3 nucleotides read TGTGCCAGCAGCCAACTAAAGGGACAATACTATGAGCAGTTCTTC.

The V call is TRBV6-5, the J call TRBJ2-3; TRBD2 might be the D (6 bases). Trimming cost V 6 bases and J 5 bases, with 18 bases left between them. The CDR3 totals 15 residues. Germline lookup yields CDR1 MNHEY and CDR2 SVGAGI. The CDR3 spells CASRRGLLRGDTQYF. The DNA of the CDR3 is TGTGCCAGCAGGAGGGGACTCCTTCGGGGAGATACGCAGTATTTT.

The rearrangement uses TRBV28 and TRBJ1-5, with D unclear. CDR1 and CDR2 (germline): MDHEN, SYDVKM. This CDR3 region has 15 residues. Trimming took off 6 bases at V and 1 base at J, with 13 bases between the two ends. CDR3 loop: CASREPGSSNQPQHF. The CDR3 region has the DNA TGTGCCAGCAGGGAACCGGGGAGCAGCAATCAGCCCCAGCATTTT. Together with reference TRBV28 and TRBJ1-5, the CDR3 gives the full variable domain: DVKVTQSSRYLVKRTGEKVFLECVQDMDHENMFWYRQDPGLGLRLIYFSYDVKMKEKGDIPEGYSVSREKKERFSLILESASTNQTSMYLCASREPGSSNQPQHFGDGTRLSIL.

The V gene is TRBV5-1, the J gene TRBJ2-7; 9 bases match TRBD1. The germline V gene encodes CDR1 SGHRS and CDR2 YFSETQ. The CDR3 sequence is 14 residues long. V lost 3 bases, J lost 3 bases, and 4 bases stayed unmatched. CDR3 protein: CASSWGQGNYEQYF. CDR3 coding DNA: TGCGCCAGCAGCTGGGGACAGGGAAACTACGAGCAGTACTTC. Looking up the rest from reference TRBV5-1 and TRBJ2-7 gives the full variable domain: KAGVTQTPRYLIKTRGQQVTLSCSPISGHRSVSWYQQTPGQGLQFLFEYFSETQRNKGNFPGRFSGRQFSNSRSEMNVSTLELGDSALYLCASSWGQGNYEQYFGPGTRLTVT.